This T cell receptor (beta chain) was recorded in a study of cytomegalovirus exposure and HLA in healthy donors. Findings and caveats of the study: A later analysis associated 15,000 or so TCR beta sequences with HLA alleles at a 0.05 false discovery rate. The authors enumerated 150 to 200 TCR beta chains as linked to cytomegalovirus. A later analysis linked a missense DCLRE1C variant to TCR beta V- and J-gene trimming.

PCR primers comprised 60 Vbeta and 13 Jbeta primers. Profiling relied on immunoSEQ multiplex PCR, and the TCRdb table lists in-frame clones only, not all of them. Among roughly 130,000 clones listed, approximately 86% were seen once. CDR3 length: 13 amino acids. The ends lost 6 bases at V and 4 bases at J; junction bases unmatched: 5. Germline V gives CDR1 SNHLY, CDR2 FYNNEI. Donors likely had unrecorded immune exposures despite being nominally healthy when sampled. This clone was recorded only once. The antigen is undetermined. The J gene is TRBJ2-7, the V gene TRBV2; 8 bases map to TRBD1. Sequenced: PBMCs. The TCR sequence derives from a woman between 40 and 50 years old in good health and CMV-seronegative. CDR3 nucleotide sequence: TGTGCCAGCAGCCTGGACAGGGAATACGAGCAGTACTTC. This encodes CASSLDREYEQYF.